The present T cell receptor (beta chain) was sequenced within a study of shared clonotypes between healthy human individuals. Regarding this clone: Its specificity is not known.

Regarding the study as a whole: Sampling included only blood; tissue repertoires likely differ. Researchers found naive subsets generally carried larger estimated richness than memory subsets.

Germline V lookup: CDR1 MDHEN, CDR2 SYDVKM. With 5 bases removed from V and 1 base from J, the gap between germline ends came to 18 bases. The CDR3 is 16 amino acids. Only in-frame clones appear in the TCRdb table, and some are missing; sequencing was by immunoSEQ multiplex PCR. The sample carries fewer than 1.6 million clones, approximately 98.5% recorded once. Partitioning of CD4+ cells yielded a CD45RA+ naive subset and a CD45RA-negative memory subset. The chain links TRBV28 to TRBJ2-7; D uncertain. The specimen sequenced was naive CD4+ T cells sorted from blood. Subset denoted: CD45RA+ positively selected. The origin of this receptor is a man in his thirties or forties in good health. As DNA, the CDR3 is TGTGCCAGCAGTACCCAATTATTGGGTTTTTCCTACGAGCAGTACTTC. Its protein product is CASSTQLLGFSYEQYF.